This T cell receptor (beta chain) derives from a study of blood T cell repertoires in COVID-19. This clone was counted a single time. Original handling: Using reference gene primer amplification, nucleated cell counts were estimated. The protocol was immunoSEQ multiplex PCR, while the TCRdb copy is restricted to in-frame clones and leaves out a portion. V and J calls and clone size are given by that table; D and trimming were obtained from the DNA. The sample yields about 54,000 clones, roughly four fifths seen once. Germline V gene lookup returns CDR1 SNHLY and CDR2 FYNNEI. This CDR3 has 15 amino acids. V gave up 2 bases and J gave up 2 bases, with 9 bases separating them.

The origin of this receptor is a woman between 55 and 75 years old with acute or convalescent COVID-19. This chain links TRBV2 with TRBJ2-2; D possibly corresponds to TRBD1 (6 bases). Sequenced sample: peripheral blood. As DNA, the CDR3 is TGTGCCAGCAGTGAACAGGGGTTAAACACCGGGGAGCTGTTTTTT. Translation: CASSEQGLNTGELFF.